The entry that follows covers one T cell receptor beta chain sequence. Its binding antigen is unknown. The data originate from a study of monozygotic twins with inflammatory bowel disease (dated by TCRdb to about 2019). For context, the study as a whole: The full study comprised 30 or so monozygotic twin pairs: nine German pairs (four IBD-concordant, five IBD-discordant) and 19 IBD-discordant Danish pairs. The search for disease-associated traits relied mainly on comparing IBD patients with their genetically identical healthy co-twins within discordant pairs. Each individual had, on average, about 151 000 unique TCRalpha sequences and 181 000 unique TCRbeta sequences available for analysis. Beyond this particular receptor, the publication reports: Differing immunosuppressive treatments among patients may have added background noise and inter-individual variability to the repertoires. Compared with healthy twins, IBD patients had fewer clonotypes in common with other individuals, a difference most pronounced in patients showing signs of disease activity. IBD patients had lower TCRbeta repertoire diversity, measured by the inverse Simpson index, than their healthy co-twins. The results gave no support for a single strong signal or clonotype linked to IBD. Repertoire similarity did not differ between concordant and discordant twins, which could be due to limited statistical power. Different T cell subtypes could not be distinguished in the analysis.

The protocol used for the library was 5' RACE. The input for every TCR library was 3500 ng of total RNA. For each sample, cDNA synthesis with SMARTScribe reverse transcriptase was split into eight separate reactions. During cDNA synthesis, template switching introduced unique molecular identifiers that contained a 6-nucleotide sample barcode. TCRalpha and TCRbeta cDNA was amplified in two nested PCRs of approximately 16 and 10 cycles, and bead purification was carried out after each PCR. Before amplification, the cDNA was both treated with uracil DNA-glycosylase and purified with the QIAquick PCR purification kit. In the second PCR, Illumina TruSeq-compatible adapters and sample-specific barcodes were added. Library quality and concentration were checked on TapeStation and Qubit, and libraries were pooled at approximately 5 ng each. Pooled libraries were sequenced on an Illumina HiSeq2500 single-index Rapid Run with 2 x 100 bp reads and custom sequencing primers. The authors' pipeline ran thus. PCR and sequencing errors were corrected by UMI-based consensus assembly using MiGEC version 1.2.6. MiXCR version 2.1.1 was used for V(D)J alignment, clonotype assembly and CDR3 extraction. Normalisation of gene usage, clonotype sharing and MAIT/NKT TCR abundance was achieved by analysing the top 1000, 10 000 and 20 000 clonotypes per sample. Diversity was computed as the inverse Simpson index with the vegan R package after downsampling to 27 000 UMIs. Statistical testing used paired Mann-Whitney U tests on the discordant twin pairs and applied Benjamini-Hochberg correction for multiple testing. Following TCRdb reprocessing, every CDR3 protein sequence forms one entry, and DNA is not provided. TCRdb, not the authors, supplied the V and J calls. The table for this sample records 300,000 to 350,000 distinct CDR3 sequences. Around 2% of the sample belongs to the ten largest clones.

In the germline V gene, CDR1 corresponds to ENHRY and CDR2 to SYGVKD. The CDR3 holds 15 amino acids from the cysteine to the phenylalanine. No DNA was logged. From each donor, a roughly 2.5 ml peripheral blood sample was collected into PAXgene tubes and stored at -80 degrees C. Total RNA was isolated from whole blood with the PAXgene blood miRNA kit on an automated QIAcube, without T cell sorting. Peripheral blood from monozygotic twin pairs concordant or discordant for inflammatory bowel disease was subjected to deep TCRalpha and TCRbeta repertoire profiling with unique molecular barcoding. Smoking habits were recorded for all twin pairs, and individuals were classified as current, former or never smokers.

This TCR was recovered from a human donor with ulcerative colitis or Crohn's disease, or a healthy co-twin of an affected twin (not recorded which). The V and J segments used are TRBV10-3 and TRBJ2-7; TCRdb indicates TRBD2, and absent DNA this call remains unverified. The material sequenced was blood. The CDR3 amino acid sequence is: CAIGIGTSGISEQYF.